This T cell receptor beta chain was sequenced during a study of regulatory T cells in long-lasting Graves disease. Researchers made TCR beta libraries by using iRepertoire HTBI primers and running Arm-PCR on CDR3 regions. In TCRdb, the multiplex PCR reads were re-called with MiXCR into one record per CDR3 protein. The profile shows a few hundred thousand distinct CDR3 sequences, approximately 18% of them singletons. This CDR3 has 12 residues. Germline CDR1 SGHRS, CDR2 YFSETQ. This clonotype was picked up many times. Its target is unknown. One end of the junction fails to match germline, which may point to a read error. Regarding time point: newly diagnosed GD, antithyroid drugs for less than 3 months. There was RNA extracted from PBMCs, and the TCR library was made from it. Study-level findings and limits: Persistent disease samples used TRBV28, TRBJ1-2 and TRBJ2-5 preferentially.

This sample also belongs to another study, concerning T cells in Graves' hyperthyroidism and ophthalmopathy. That source adds: Over 18 months, lack of ophthalmopathy progression marked Graves' hyperthyroidism as stable.

The rearrangement links TRBV5-1 to TRBJ1-2; D call uncertain. This TCR was sampled from a woman aged 25 to 39 with Graves disease. The sequencing used peripheral blood mononuclear cells (PBMCs), collected at new diagnosis, from a patient treated with antithyroid drugs. Here the CDR3 DNA reads TGTGCCAGCAGCTTGGACGGCCATGGCTACACCTTC. Its protein product is CASSLDGHGYTF.